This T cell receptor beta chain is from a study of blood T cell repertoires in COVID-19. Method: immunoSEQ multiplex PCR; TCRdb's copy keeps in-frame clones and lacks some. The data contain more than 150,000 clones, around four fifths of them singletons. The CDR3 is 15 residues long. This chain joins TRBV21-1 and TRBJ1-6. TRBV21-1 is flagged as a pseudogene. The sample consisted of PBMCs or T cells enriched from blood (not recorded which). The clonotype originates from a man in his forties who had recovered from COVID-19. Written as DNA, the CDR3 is TGTGCCAGCAGCCTACGTGAAAAATATAATTCACCCCTCCACTTT. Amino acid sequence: CASSLREKYNSPLHF.